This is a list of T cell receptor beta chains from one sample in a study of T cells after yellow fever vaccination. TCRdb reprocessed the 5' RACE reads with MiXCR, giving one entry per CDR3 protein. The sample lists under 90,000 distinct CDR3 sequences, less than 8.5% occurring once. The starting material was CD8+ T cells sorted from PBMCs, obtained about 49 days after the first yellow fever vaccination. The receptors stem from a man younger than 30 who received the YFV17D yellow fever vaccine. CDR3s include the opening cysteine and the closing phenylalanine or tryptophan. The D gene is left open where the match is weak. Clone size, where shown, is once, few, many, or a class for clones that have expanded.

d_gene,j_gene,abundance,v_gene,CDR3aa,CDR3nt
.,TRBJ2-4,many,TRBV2,CASTINPGLAKNIQYF,TGTGCCAGCACCATAAACCCGGGGCTAGCCAAAAACATTCAGTACTTC
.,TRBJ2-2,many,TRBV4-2,CASSQELAAGELFF,TGTGCCAGCAGCCAAGAGCTAGCAGCCGGGGAGCTGTTTTTT
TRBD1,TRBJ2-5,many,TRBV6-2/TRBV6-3,CASTTFGQGQETQYF,TGTGCCAGCACCACATTCGGACAGGGACAAGAGACCCAGTACTTC
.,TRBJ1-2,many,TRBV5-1,CASNHPDFPYGYTF,TGCGCCAGCAACCACCCGGATTTCCCCTATGGCTACACCTTC
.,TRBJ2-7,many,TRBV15,CATGQGVSYEQYF,TGTGCCACCGGCCAGGGTGTCTCCTACGAGCAGTACTTC
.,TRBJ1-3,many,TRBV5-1,CASSLRGSSGNTIYF,TGCGCCAGCAGCCTACGTGGGAGCTCTGGAAACACCATATATTTT
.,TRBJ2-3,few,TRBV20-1,CSAEDYTQYF,TGCAGTGCTGAGGACTATACGCAGTATTTT
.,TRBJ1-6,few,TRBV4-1,CASSQGEGVEHHF,TGCGCCAGCAGCCAAGGAGAAGGCGTAGAGCACCACTTT
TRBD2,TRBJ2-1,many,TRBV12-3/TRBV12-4,CASSLGTGGAYNEQFF,TGTGCCAGCAGTTTAGGTACCGGGGGGGCCTACAATGAGCAGTTCTTC
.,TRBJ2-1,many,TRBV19,CASSVVATGAYNEQFF,TGTGCCAGTAGTGTTGTCGCGACTGGAGCCTACAATGAGCAGTTCTTC
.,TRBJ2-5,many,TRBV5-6,CASSLVLETQYF,TGTGCCAGCAGCTTGGTACTAGAGACCCAGTACTTC
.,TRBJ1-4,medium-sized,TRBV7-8,CASSFGEKLFF,TGTGCCAGCAGCTTTGGGGAAAAACTGTTTTTT
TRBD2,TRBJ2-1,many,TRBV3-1,CASSPRGTSYNEQFF,TGTGCCAGCAGCCCGCGGGGGACCTCCTACAATGAGCAGTTCTTC
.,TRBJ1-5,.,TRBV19,CASSSLVLPQHF,TGTGCCAGTAGTAGCTTGGTTCTGCCCCAGCATTTT
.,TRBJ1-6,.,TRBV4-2,CASSQDGTHTSPLHF,TGTGCCAGCAGCCAAGATGGGACACATACTTCACCCCTCCACTTT
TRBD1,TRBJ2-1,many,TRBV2,CASAEQGWHEQFF,TGTGCCAGCGCCGAACAGGGGTGGCATGAGCAGTTCTTC
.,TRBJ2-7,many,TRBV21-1,CASSKATQRGPSYEQYF,TGTGCCAGCAGCAAAGCCACCCAGCGGGGGCCCTCCTACGAGCAGTACTTC
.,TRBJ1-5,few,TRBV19,CASSWGGLGNQPQHF,TGTGCCAGTAGTTGGGGGGGCTTGGGTAATCAGCCCCAGCATTTT
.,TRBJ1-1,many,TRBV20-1,CSAPDWNTEAFF,TGCAGTGCTCCAGACTGGAACACTGAAGCTTTCTTT
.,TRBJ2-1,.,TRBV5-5,CASSLWRGPNEQFF,TGTGCCAGCAGCTTATGGCGGGGACCCAATGAGCAGTTCTTC
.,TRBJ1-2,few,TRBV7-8,CASSLWGAGANGYTF,TGTGCCAGCAGCCTCTGGGGGGCAGGGGCCAATGGCTACACCTTC
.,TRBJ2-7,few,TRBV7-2,CASSLLGYEQYF,TGTGCCAGCAGCTTACTGGGGTACGAGCAGTACTTC
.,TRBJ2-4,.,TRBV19,CASSPLGRGAKNIQYF,TGTGCCAGTAGTCCCCTGGGCCGCGGGGCCAAAAACATTCAGTACTTC
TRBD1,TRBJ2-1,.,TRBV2,CATWTGGDEQFF,TGTGCCACCTGGACAGGTGGCGATGAGCAGTTCTTC
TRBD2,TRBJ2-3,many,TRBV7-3,CASSFTGGDADTQYF,TGTGCCAGCAGCTTTACCGGGGGGGACGCAGATACGCAGTATTTT
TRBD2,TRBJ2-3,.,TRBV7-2,CASTLALAGGQDTQYF,TGTGCCAGCACCCTAGCTCTGGCGGGGGGGCAAGATACGCAGTATTTT
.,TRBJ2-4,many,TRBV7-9,CASSLVAGARDIQYF,TGTGCCAGCAGCTTAGTGGCAGGGGCGCGGGACATTCAGTACTTC
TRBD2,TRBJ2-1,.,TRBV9,CASSLWQGTSGYNEQFF,TGTGCCAGCAGTCTCTGGCAAGGGACTAGCGGCTACAATGAGCAGTTCTTC
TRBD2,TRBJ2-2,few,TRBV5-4,CASEGLAGPNTGELFF,TGTGCCAGCGAGGGACTAGCGGGGCCCAACACCGGGGAGCTGTTTTTT
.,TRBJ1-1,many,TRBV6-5,CASTTGSNTEAFF,TGTGCCAGCACCACAGGGTCAAACACTGAAGCTTTCTTT
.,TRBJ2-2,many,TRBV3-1,CASSSGVHTGELFF,TGTGCCAGCAGCTCGGGGGTGCACACCGGGGAGCTGTTTTTT
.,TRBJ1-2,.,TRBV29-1,CSVSLPHYGYTF,TGCAGCGTTTCCTTACCCCACTATGGCTACACCTTC
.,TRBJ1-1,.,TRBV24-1,CATSERGLTEAFF,TGTGCCACCAGTGAAAGGGGATTGACTGAAGCTTTCTTT
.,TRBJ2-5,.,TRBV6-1,CASSLFGGGETQYF,TGTGCCAGCAGCCTATTTGGGGGCGGGGAGACCCAGTACTTC
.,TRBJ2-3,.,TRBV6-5,CASSYSSADTQYF,TGTGCCAGCAGTTACTCGAGTGCAGATACGCAGTATTTT
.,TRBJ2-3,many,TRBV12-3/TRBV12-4,CASGNTDTQYF,TGTGCCAGCGGAAACACAGATACGCAGTATTTT
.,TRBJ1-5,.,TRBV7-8,CASSLEGHQPQHF,TGTGCCAGCAGCTTAGAAGGCCATCAGCCCCAGCATTTT
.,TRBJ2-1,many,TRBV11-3,CASSPRSGLVNEQFF,TGTGCCAGCAGCCCCAGGAGCGGGCTCGTCAATGAGCAGTTCTTC
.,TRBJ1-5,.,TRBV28,CASSLSRAWGNQPQHF,TGTGCCAGCAGTTTATCGAGGGCGTGGGGCAATCAGCCCCAGCATTTT
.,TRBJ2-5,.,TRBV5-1,CASSTRVEGVLRETQYF,TGCGCCAGCAGCACCCGCGTCGAGGGGGTTTTACGGGAGACCCAGTACTTC
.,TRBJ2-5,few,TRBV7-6,CASSAYQETQYF,TGTGCCAGCAGCGCCTACCAGGAGACCCAGTACTTC
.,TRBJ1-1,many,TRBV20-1,CRSARGGASNTEAFF,TGCAGAAGTGCCCGTGGGGGGGCTTCGAACACTGAAGCTTTCTTT
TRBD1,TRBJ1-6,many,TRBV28,CASSLKAGTGSLSLHF,TGTGCCAGCAGTTTAAAAGCCGGGACAGGGTCTCTTTCCCTCCACTTT
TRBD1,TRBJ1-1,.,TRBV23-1,CASSQGTARNTEAFF,TGCGCCAGCAGTCAAGGGACAGCGAGAAACACTGAAGCTTTCTTT
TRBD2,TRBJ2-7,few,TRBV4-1,CASRGRGGEQYF,TGCGCCAGCAGAGGACGCGGGGGGGAGCAGTACTTC
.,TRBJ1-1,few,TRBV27,CASIGWGPEAFF,TGTGCCAGCATAGGTTGGGGGCCTGAAGCTTTCTTT